This TCR beta chain was sequenced during a study of blood T cell repertoires in COVID-19. Sequencing used immunoSEQ multiplex PCR; TCRdb keeps in-frame clones, though not all of them. In the table there are some 240,000 clones, roughly four fifths of which are singletons. The table lists this clone with a few counts. CDR1 and CDR2 (germline): SGHTA, FQGNSA. This CDR3 has 13 amino acids. Trimming cost V 11 bases and J 4 bases, with 16 bases left between them. The material sequenced was PBMCs or T cells enriched from blood (not recorded which). This clonotype was sampled from a man between 45 and 60 years old who had recovered from COVID-19. The rearrangement joins TRBV7-2 to TRBJ2-3, with a tentative D call TRBD2 (5 bases). The CDR3: CAGGVALPDTQYF. The CDR3 DNA reads as TGTGCCGGTGGGGTAGCGCTGCCAGATACGCAGTATTTT.